This T cell receptor beta chain was identified during a study of identical twins. Germline lookup yields CDR1 LGHDT and CDR2 YNNKEL (reference sequence). CDR3 length: 15 amino acids. J gave up 7 bases and V 1 base, and 6 bases lay outside the gene matches. TCRdb processed the 5' RACE reads anew with MiXCR; each CDR3 protein has one entry. Here the sample spans fewer than 250,000 distinct CDR3 sequences, 7% to 8.5% being singletons. This same sample was also part of a study on yellow fever vaccine responses in identical twins.

The V call is TRBV3-1, the J call TRBJ2-1; 8 bases line up with TRBD1. Material for sequencing was CD8+ T cells sorted from blood. The sequence came from a woman younger than 35 in good health. DNA for the CDR3: TGTGCCAGCAGCCAAGGCCAGGGGGCAAGGAATGAGCAGTTCTTC. Translated: CASSQGQGARNEQFF.